One TCR beta chain is described in this entry. Its antigen remains unidentified. The sample is drawn from a study of T cell responses to AZD1222 COVID-19 vaccine. Study background: Pooling of second doses given at about 4 or about 12 weeks was done.

Assay: immunoSEQ multiplex PCR; the TCRdb copy retains only in-frame clones and omits some. Of about 120,000 clones listed, roughly 91% are singletons. Regarding the study as a whole: Seropositive AZD1222 recipients at baseline numbered only five to seven.

CDR1 is SQVTM, CDR2 ANQGSEA, per germline. CDR3 length equals 11 residues. Trimming cost V 4 bases and J 8 bases, with 8 bases left between them. The chain recombines TRBV29-1 with TRBJ1-4; D is uncertain. Sequencing was performed on peripheral blood, taken on day 0 of AZD1222 vaccination. The sequence was collected from an adult in good health. The CDR3 region is CSVGSSEKLFF. The CDR3, as DNA: TGCAGCGTTGGCAGTTCCGAAAAACTGTTTTTT.